Below are 9 T cell receptor beta chains sequenced from a single sample in a study of shared clonotypes between healthy human individuals (TCRdb year 2020). The library was made by the immunoSEQ multiplex PCR assay. TCRdb carries this immuneACCESS record with in-frame sequences only. Its versions omit some clonotypes, under half of them owing to an unresolved V gene in the studies checked, with the rest unexplained. This sample gives around 2,000,000 clones in total; about 94% of them show up just once. About 1.1% of the sample is in the top ten clones. CD8 naive samples were CD45RO-negative cells positively selected for CCR7, giving a CD45RA+CCR7+ population that excluded TemRA cells. Sequencing used naive CD8+ T cells sorted from blood. The cell subset or site label, read with the paper, signifies: CD45RA+CCR7+. These receptor sequences come from a man aged 18 to 30 in good health.

This clone has more than one count but fewer than ten. Other DNA sequences of this sample code for an identical CDR3. This chain joins TRBV4-1 and TRBJ2-5, with 8 bases that match TRBD1. CDR1 is MGHRA and CDR2 is YSYEKL in the germline V gene. CDR3 length equals 13 residues. V lost 4 bases to trimming and J lost 3 bases; unmatched junction nucleotides: 1. The CDR3 region has the DNA TGCGCCAGCAGCCCGGACAGGGAAGAGACCCAGTACTTC. This translates into CASSPDREETQYF.

The V gene is TRBV5-6, the J gene TRBJ2-1; D not certain. The CDR3 length is 16 residues. V gave up 4 bases and J gave up 0 bases, with 14 bases separating them. From germline, CDR1 is SGHDT and CDR2 YYEEEE. The CDR3, as DNA: TGTGCCAGCAGCACATACAGTGGTACCTCCTACAATGAGCAGTTCTTC. Its protein product is CASSTYSGTSYNEQFF.

As to this clone: Other DNA sequences in this specimen translate into the identical CDR3. This chain joins TRBV11-2 and TRBJ1-2; D unresolved. The CDR3 loop spans 13 amino acids. Germline V CDR1 and CDR2: SGHAT, FQNNGV. The V end was cut by 0 bases, the J end by 8 bases, with 10 bases between. The CDR3 region is CASSLDPGYGYTF. The DNA of the CDR3 is TGTGCCAGCAGCTTAGATCCGGGTTACGGCTACACCTTC.

The chain links TRBV7-6 to TRBJ1-1; D gene unclear. Per germline, CDR1 SGHVS and CDR2 FNYEAQ. V was shortened by 1 base and J by 3 bases, with 18 bases between the two germline ends. The CDR3 is made up of 17 amino acids. The CDR3 reads CASSLGPALGMHTEAFF. For the CDR3, the DNA is TGTGCCAGCAGCTTAGGTCCGGCCCTGGGTATGCACACTGAAGCTTTCTTT.

The table lists this clone with a count of one. The chain joins TRBV7-9 to TRBJ2-3; D perhaps matches TRBD2 (6 bases). CDR3 size: 16 residues. V shed 5 bases and J shed 2 bases, with 17 bases lying between them. Germline V gene sequence: CDR1 SEHNR, CDR2 FQNEAQ (reference sequence). This chain's CDR3 is CASSPINSGFTDTQYF. The CDR3 nucleotides are TGTGCCAGCAGCCCAATAAATAGCGGATTCACAGATACGCAGTATTTT.

The count of this clone is one. V is TRBV4-3 and J is TRBJ1-1, with no clear D. The germline V and J ends were trimmed by 8 bases and 1 base, with 11 bases remaining between them. Germline values: CDR1 LGHNA, CDR2 YSLEER. The CDR3 is 13 residues long. In DNA form, the CDR3 reads TGCGCCAGCGGTTGGACGGAGAACACTGAAGCTTTCTTT. This encodes CASGWTENTEAFF.

This chain connects TRBV7-8 to TRBJ2-7, with D perhaps matching TRBD2 (6 bases). Germline V CDR1 and CDR2: SGHVS, FQNEAQ. The CDR3 length is 17 residues. Between the trimmed V and J ends, which lost 4 bases and 3 bases, there was a span of 22 bases. The CDR3 protein is CASSSLFGGLINYEQYF. Written as DNA, the CDR3 is TGTGCCAGCAGCTCCCTGTTTGGAGGGTTAATTAACTACGAGCAGTACTTC.

The chain combines TRBV6-1 with TRBJ2-7; D possibly corresponds to TRBD2 (6 bases). The CDR3 covers 14 residues. Germline V gene data show CDR1 as MNHNS and CDR2 as SASEGT. V was cut by 1 base and J by 3 bases, with 10 bases left in between. CDR3 DNA sequence: TGTGCCAGCAGTGAAGGGGCTAGCGTCTACGAGCAGTACTTC. This codes for CASSEGASVYEQYF.

As for this clone: Additional DNA sequences in this sample encode the identical CDR3. This chain joins TRBV6-5 and TRBJ1-1; unclear D gene. V was clipped by 2 bases and J by 5 bases, with 12 bases between them. This CDR3 contains 14 residues. Germline CDR1 MNHEY, CDR2 SVGAGI. The CDR3, as DNA: TGTGCCAGCAGTTACCGGGAAGGAGGTACTGAAGCTTTCTTT. Translating it yields CASSYREGGTEAFF.